One and the same sample provided the 17 T cell receptor beta chains below, sequenced in a study of cytomegalovirus exposure and HLA in healthy donors. TCRdb's table, derived via immunoSEQ multiplex PCR, lists solely in-frame clones and lacks some. Among 130,000 or so clones, 85% to 90% were seen once, and the ten largest hold 3% to 4%. Sequencing was performed on PBMCs. These receptors all come from a man younger than 45 in good health and CMV-seronegative.

The CDR3 region has the DNA TGTGCCAGCAGCCTAGCTGGGGTGATTCCCGGGGAGCTGTTTTTT. This gives the protein CASSLAGVIPGELFF. This chain uses TRBV5-6 with TRBJ2-2, with D possibly being TRBD2 (5 bases). The V gene lost 4 bases and the J gene lost 6 bases, with 16 bases spanning the gap. This CDR3 comprises 15 residues. Germline CDR1 and CDR2: SGHDT and YYEEEE.

V gene TRBV19 combines with J gene TRBJ1-2; tentative D call: TRBD1 (6 bases). Germline lookup yields CDR1 LNHDA and CDR2 SQIVND (reference sequence). The CDR3 has 10 residues. V lost 10 bases and J lost 7, with 10 bases in between. The CDR3 coding sequence is TGTGCCACTAGGACAGTTGGCTACACCTTC. Protein sequence: CATRTVGYTF.

The CDR3 region has the DNA TGCGCCAGCAGCTCCGGGACAGGGGATTGGTATGGCTACACCTTC. It codes for CASSSGTGDWYGYTF. The genes are TRBV5-1 and TRBJ1-2; TRBD1 matches at 10 bases. The CDR3 has 15 residues. CDR1 is SGHRS, CDR2 YFSETQ, per germline. The V and J ends lost 3 bases and 5 bases, in that order; junction bases with no gene match: 7.

This sequence joins TRBV7-2 and TRBJ1-4; D is uncertain. The CDR3 runs 14 residues. With 3 bases removed from V and 3 bases from J, the gap between germline ends came to 8 bases. Germline CDR1 SGHTA, CDR2 FQGNSA. The CDR3: CASSFQASNEKLFF. The CDR3 DNA follows: TGTGCCAGCAGCTTCCAAGCATCTAATGAAAAACTGTTTTTT.

The chain combines TRBV4-1 with TRBJ2-7; D is uncertain. This CDR3 comprises 13 residues. V was trimmed by 4 bases and J by 6 bases, leaving 13 bases between them. Germline loops: CDR1 MGHRA, CDR2 YSYEKL. For the CDR3, the DNA is TGCGCCAGCAGCCTCCTCGAGACACTCGAGCAGTACTTC. As protein: CASSLLETLEQYF.

The chain links TRBV4-1 to TRBJ1-2; D is unclear. The CDR3 has 14 amino acids. CDR1 and CDR2 (germline): MGHRA, YSYEKL. Trimming shortened V by 5 bases and J by 8 bases, and 18 bases separated the two germline ends. The CDR3 DNA reads TGCGCCAGCAGCTCCCCCGGCCAGGCCCTGGGCTACACCTTC. Translated: CASSSPGQALGYTF.

Here the CDR3 reads CASQGYYGYTF. The CDR3 region has the DNA TGTGCCAGCCAGGGGTACTATGGCTACACCTTC. V usage is TRBV6-1 and J usage is TRBJ1-2, with TRBD1 as a possible D gene (6 bases). Germline CDR1 and CDR2: MNHNS and SASEGT. CDR3 length equals 11 residues. V dropped 8 bases and J dropped 3 bases, with 7 bases sitting between them.

The gene calls are TRBV2 and TRBJ2-2; 13 nucleotides line up with TRBD2. Germline V gene sequence: CDR1 SNHLY, CDR2 FYNNEI. V lost 8 bases to trimming and J lost 4 bases; unmatched junction nucleotides: 13. The CDR3 totals 18 residues. In DNA form, the CDR3 reads TGTGCCAGCTACCTCCAGACTAGCGGGGGGTCGAGCACCGGGGAGCTGTTTTTT. It yields the protein CASYLQTSGGSSTGELFF.

The V call is TRBV13, the J call TRBJ1-3; D not certain. This CDR3 is built from 14 residues. CDR1 PRHDT and CDR2 FYEKMQ come from the germline V gene (reference sequence). V lost 2 bases to trimming and J lost 8 bases, with 13 bases between them. This CDR3 is CASSLRGRGDTIYF. CDR3 sequence (DNA): TGTGCCAGCAGCTTAAGAGGGCGGGGAGACACCATATATTTT.

The J gene is TRBJ1-2, the V gene TRBV19; D gene uncertain. The germline gives CDR1 LNHDA, CDR2 SQIVND (reference sequence). This CDR3 is 12 amino acids long. V lost 3 bases, J lost 6 bases, and 8 bases lay in between. This chain's CDR3 is CASSIPGNGYTF. CDR3 nucleotide sequence: TGTGCCAGTAGTATTCCCGGGAATGGCTACACCTTC.

The genes are TRBV5-1 and TRBJ1-5; D gene unclear. CDR3 length equals 13 residues. Germline CDR1 reads SGHRS; CDR2 reads YFSETQ. The V gene lost 4 bases and the J gene lost 7 bases, with 12 bases spanning the gap. The CDR3 DNA is TGCGCCAGCAGCCTCGTCCCGGGGCAGCCCCAGCATTTT. This encodes CASSLVPGQPQHF. The complete variable domain, with remaining parts taken from reference TRBV5-1 and TRBJ1-5, reads KAGVTQTPRYLIKTRGQQVTLSCSPISGHRSVSWYQQTPGQGLQFLFEYFSETQRNKGNFPGRFSGRQFSNSRSEMNVSTLELGDSALYLCASSLVPGQPQHFGDGTRLSIL.

The chain is built from TRBV14 and TRBJ2-1, with 10 bases fitting TRBD1. Germline trimming cut 2 bases from V and 9 bases from J; bases unmatched to any gene: 10. Looked up from germline, CDR1 is SGHDN and CDR2 is FVKESK. The CDR3 consists of 16 residues. The CDR3 DNA reads TGTGCCAGCAGCCAAATAGGGACAGGGGTTTTCGCTGAGCAGTTCTTC. Protein sequence: CASSQIGTGVFAEQFF.

The CDR3 region has the DNA TGTGCCAGCAGTTCTCTTCCTTTATATAATTCACCCCTCCACTTT. It specifies CASSSLPLYNSPLHF. The chain links TRBV27 to TRBJ1-6; D remains unclear. V was pared by 4 bases and J by 4 bases, with 11 bases between. This CDR3 spans 15 amino acids. Germline CDR1 reads MNHEY; CDR2 reads SMNVEV (reference sequence).

The chain carries TRBV10-3 and TRBJ1-3, with a tentative D call TRBD1 (6 bases). This CDR3 contains 17 residues. Germline values: CDR1 ENHRY, CDR2 SYGVKD. V was trimmed by 2 bases and J by 2 bases, leaving 16 bases between them. This chain's CDR3 is CAISEGPLRGPGNTIYF. The CDR3, as DNA: TGTGCCATCAGTGAGGGGCCCCTCAGGGGCCCTGGAAACACCATATATTTT.

The gene calls are TRBV9 and TRBJ1-6; D is uncertain. The germline gives CDR1 SGDLS, CDR2 YYNGEE. V gave up 1 base and J gave up 7 bases, with 9 bases separating them. The CDR3 spans 14 residues. CDR3 protein: CASSVLAENSPLHF. The CDR3 DNA is TGTGCCAGCAGCGTATTGGCGGAAAATTCACCCCTCCACTTT.

The chain recombines TRBV5-1 with TRBJ2-5, with TRBD1 as a possible D gene (5 bases). The germline CDR1 and CDR2 sequences are SGHRS and YFSETQ. Trimming left V 2 bases short and J 1 base short, with 18 bases between. This CDR3 has 17 residues. CDR3 region: CASSFPGFGTTQETQYF. In DNA, the CDR3 is TGCGCCAGCAGCTTCCCAGGGTTTGGCACAACCCAAGAGACCCAGTACTTC.

J is TRBJ1-5 and V is TRBV6-1; D not resolved. The germline V gene encodes CDR1 MNHNS and CDR2 SASEGT. The CDR3 is made up of 14 amino acids. Trimming left V 1 base short and J 9 bases short, with 13 bases between. The CDR3 DNA follows: TGTGCCAGCAGTGAAGGCCAAATAATTAGGCCCCAGCATTTT. Protein: CASSEGQIIRPQHF.